This T cell receptor (beta chain) is drawn from a study of T-cell memory formation after mild COVID-19. Study-wide findings and caveats: Whereas later expanders leaned CD4+, clones contracting day 15 to 85 showed a balanced CD4/CD8 makeup.

Remarks on this clonotype: What it binds is unknown.

Employing constant-segment primers, 5'RACE generated TCR alpha and TCR beta cDNA libraries bearing sample barcodes and UMIs. TCRdb independently ran MiXCR on the 5' RACE reads; one entry per CDR3 protein. This sample has 250,000 to 350,000 distinct CDR3 sequences, with 19% found just once. The V and J ends lost 5 bases and 0 bases respectively, with 6 bases between them. CDR3 length: 13 amino acids. Specimen: PBMCs or a T cell subset sorted from them (not recorded which). This TCR came from a man between 18 and 35 years old who had mild COVID-19 (a few samples of this study predate the infection). Cell type and time point are not known. V is TRBV12-3 or TRBV12-4 and J is TRBJ2-3; D uncertain. The chain's CDR3 is CASSIGSTDTQYF. The CDR3 DNA follows: TGTGCCAGCAGTATCGGCAGCACAGATACGCAGTATTTT.